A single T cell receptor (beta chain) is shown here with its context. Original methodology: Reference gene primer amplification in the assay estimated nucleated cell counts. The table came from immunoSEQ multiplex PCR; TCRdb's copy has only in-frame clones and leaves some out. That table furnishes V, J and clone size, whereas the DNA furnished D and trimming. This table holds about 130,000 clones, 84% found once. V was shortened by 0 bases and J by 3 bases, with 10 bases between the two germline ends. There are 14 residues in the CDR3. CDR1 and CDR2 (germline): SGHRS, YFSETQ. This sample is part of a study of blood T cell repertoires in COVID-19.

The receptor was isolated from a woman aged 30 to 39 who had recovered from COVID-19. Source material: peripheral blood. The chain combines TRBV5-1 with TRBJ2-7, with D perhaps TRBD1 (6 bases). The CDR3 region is CASSLGQGNYEQYF. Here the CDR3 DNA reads TGCGCCAGCAGCTTGGGTCAGGGGAACTACGAGCAGTACTTC. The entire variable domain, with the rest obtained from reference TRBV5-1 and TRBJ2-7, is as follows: KAGVTQTPRYLIKTRGQQVTLSCSPISGHRSVSWYQQTPGQGLQFLFEYFSETQRNKGNFPGRFSGRQFSNSRSEMNVSTLELGDSALYLCASSLGQGNYEQYFGPGTRLTVT.